This TCR beta chain was profiled in a study of molecular identifiers for immune sequencing clone quantification. The table lists this clonotype with a few counts. No antigen is known for it. Study observations and caveats: Clones with over 20 RNA copies captured over 97% of effector molecules but under 1% of naive ones.

TCRdb re-called the PCR reads through MiXCR, storing one row per CDR3 protein. The sample shows fewer than 350,000 distinct CDR3 sequences, about 23% of them seen only once. Sequencing was performed on naive CD8+ T cells from blood, with Jurkat cell RNA spiked in. Subset specified: FACS-sorted CD8+CD4-CCR7+CD45RA+ naive T cells. This clonotype was obtained from a human donor in good health. Some libraries in this study had Jurkat cell RNA spiked in.

In DNA, the CDR3 is TGTGCCAGCAGTGTGCCGGGACAGGGGAACACCGGGGAGCTGTTTTTT. This codes for CASSVPGQGNTGELFF. The rearrangement links TRBV7-9 to TRBJ2-2; 9 bases map to TRBD1. CDR3 length equals 16 residues. CDR1 is SEHNR and CDR2 is FQNEAQ in the germline V gene (reference sequence). V lost 6 bases and J lost 1; bases outside the gene matches: 6.